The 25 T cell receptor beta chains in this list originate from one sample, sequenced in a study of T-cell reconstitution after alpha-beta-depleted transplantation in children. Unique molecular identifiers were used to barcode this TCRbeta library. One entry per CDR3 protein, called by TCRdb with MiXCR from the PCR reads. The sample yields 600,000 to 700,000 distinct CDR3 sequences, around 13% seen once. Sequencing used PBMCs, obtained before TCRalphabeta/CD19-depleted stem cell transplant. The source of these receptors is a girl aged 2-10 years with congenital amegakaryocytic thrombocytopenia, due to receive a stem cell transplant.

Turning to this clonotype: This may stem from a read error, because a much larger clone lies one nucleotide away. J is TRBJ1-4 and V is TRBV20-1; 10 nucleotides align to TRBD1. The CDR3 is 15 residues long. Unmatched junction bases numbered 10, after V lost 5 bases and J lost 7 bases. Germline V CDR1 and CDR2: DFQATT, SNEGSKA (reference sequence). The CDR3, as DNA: TGCAGTGCTCCTCAGCCCAGGACAGGGGGTGAAAAACTGTTTTTT. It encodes CSAPQPRTGGEKLFF.

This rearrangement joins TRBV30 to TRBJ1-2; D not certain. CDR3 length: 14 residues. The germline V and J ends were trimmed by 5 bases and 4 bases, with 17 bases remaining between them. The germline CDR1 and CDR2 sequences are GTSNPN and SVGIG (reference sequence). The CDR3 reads CAWEASGIGYGYTF. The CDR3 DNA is TGTGCCTGGGAAGCATCGGGGATCGGCTATGGCTACACCTTC. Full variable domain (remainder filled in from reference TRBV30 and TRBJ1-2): SQTIHQWPATLVQPVGSPLSLECTVEGTSNPNLYWYRQAAGRGLQLLFYSVGIGQISSEVPQNLSASRPQDRQFILSSKKLLLSDSGFYLCAWEASGIGYGYTFGSGTRLTVV.

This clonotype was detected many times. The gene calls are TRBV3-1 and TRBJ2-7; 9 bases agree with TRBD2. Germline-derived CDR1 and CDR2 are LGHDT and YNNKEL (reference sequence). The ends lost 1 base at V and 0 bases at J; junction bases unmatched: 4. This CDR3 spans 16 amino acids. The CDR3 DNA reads TGTGCCAGCAGCCAAGGACTAGCGGATGTCTCCTACGAGCAGTACTTC. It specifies CASSQGLADVSYEQYF.

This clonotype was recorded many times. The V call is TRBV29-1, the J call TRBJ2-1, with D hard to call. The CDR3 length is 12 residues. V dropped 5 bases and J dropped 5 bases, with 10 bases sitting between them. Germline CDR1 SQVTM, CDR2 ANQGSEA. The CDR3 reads CSVRLVNNEQFF. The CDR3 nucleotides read TGCAGCGTTAGGCTAGTTAACAATGAGCAGTTCTTC.

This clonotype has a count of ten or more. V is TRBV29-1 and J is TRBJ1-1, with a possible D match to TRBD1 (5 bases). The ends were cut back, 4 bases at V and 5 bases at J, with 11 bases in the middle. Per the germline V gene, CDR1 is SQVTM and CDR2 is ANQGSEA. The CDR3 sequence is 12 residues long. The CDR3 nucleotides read TGCAGCGTTGCGGGGAGGGGAACTGAAGCTTTCTTT. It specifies CSVAGRGTEAFF.

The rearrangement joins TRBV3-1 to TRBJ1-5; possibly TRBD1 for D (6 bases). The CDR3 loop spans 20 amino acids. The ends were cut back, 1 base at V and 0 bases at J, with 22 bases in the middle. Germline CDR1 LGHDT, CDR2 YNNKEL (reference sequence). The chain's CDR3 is CASSQVKYRVGPHSNQPQHF. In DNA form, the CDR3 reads TGTGCCAGCAGCCAAGTTAAGTACAGGGTCGGGCCGCATAGCAATCAGCCCCAGCATTTT.

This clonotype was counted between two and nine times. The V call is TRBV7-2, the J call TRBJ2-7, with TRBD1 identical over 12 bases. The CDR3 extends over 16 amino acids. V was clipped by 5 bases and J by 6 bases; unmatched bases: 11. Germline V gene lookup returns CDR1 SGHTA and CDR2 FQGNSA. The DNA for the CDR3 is TGTGCCAGCAGCGAACCCCCGGGACAGGGGGCTTTCGAGCAGTACTTC. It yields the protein CASSEPPGQGAFEQYF. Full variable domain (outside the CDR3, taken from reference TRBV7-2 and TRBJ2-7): GAGVSQSPSNKVTEKGKDVELRCDPISGHTALYWYRQSLGQGLEFLIYFQGNSAPDKSGLPSDRFSAERTGGSVSTLTIQRTQQEDSAVYLCASSEPPGQGAFEQYFGPGTRLTVT.

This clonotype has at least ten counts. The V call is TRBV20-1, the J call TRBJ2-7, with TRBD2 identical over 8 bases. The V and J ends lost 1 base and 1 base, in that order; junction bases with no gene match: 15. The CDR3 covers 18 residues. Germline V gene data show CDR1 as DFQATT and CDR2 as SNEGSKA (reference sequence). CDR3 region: CSARGGTLGTRFSYEQYF. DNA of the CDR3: TGCAGTGCTAGAGGGGGTACCCTCGGGACTAGGTTTTCCTACGAGCAGTACTTC.

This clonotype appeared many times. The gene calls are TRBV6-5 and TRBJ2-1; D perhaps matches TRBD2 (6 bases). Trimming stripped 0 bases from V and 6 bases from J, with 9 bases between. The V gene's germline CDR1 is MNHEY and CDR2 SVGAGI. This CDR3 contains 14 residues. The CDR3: CASSYSAGGNEQFF. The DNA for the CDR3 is TGTGCCAGCAGTTACTCGGCCGGGGGCAATGAGCAGTTCTTC.

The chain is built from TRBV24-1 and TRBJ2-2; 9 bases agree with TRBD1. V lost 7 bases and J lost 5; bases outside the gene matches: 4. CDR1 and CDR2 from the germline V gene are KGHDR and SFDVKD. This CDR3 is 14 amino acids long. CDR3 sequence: CATRTGGGTGELFF. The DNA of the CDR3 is TGTGCCACCAGGACAGGGGGGGGAACCGGGGAGCTGTTTTTT.

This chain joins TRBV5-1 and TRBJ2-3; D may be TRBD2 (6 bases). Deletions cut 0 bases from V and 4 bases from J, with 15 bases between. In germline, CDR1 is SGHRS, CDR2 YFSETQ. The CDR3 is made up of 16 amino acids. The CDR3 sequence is CASSLGEASRADTQYF. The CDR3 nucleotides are TGCGCCAGCAGCTTGGGGGAGGCCTCGCGGGCAGATACGCAGTATTTT.

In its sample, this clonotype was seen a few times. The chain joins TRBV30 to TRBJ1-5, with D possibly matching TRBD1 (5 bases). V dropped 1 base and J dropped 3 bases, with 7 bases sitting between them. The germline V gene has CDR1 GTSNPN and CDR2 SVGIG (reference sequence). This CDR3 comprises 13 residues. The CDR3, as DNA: TGTGCCTGGAGTGGGACAATCAATCAGCCCCAGCATTTT. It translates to CAWSGTINQPQHF.

The CDR3 is CASSLGDAGGVEQFF. Here the CDR3 DNA reads TGTGCCAGCAGCTTAGGAGACGCGGGAGGGGTTGAGCAGTTCTTC. The chain joins TRBV7-6 to TRBJ2-1; 9 bases agree with TRBD2. Trimming took 1 base from V and 9 from J; bases not matched to a gene: 7. The CDR3 contains 15 residues. Germline loops: CDR1 SGHVS, CDR2 FNYEAQ.

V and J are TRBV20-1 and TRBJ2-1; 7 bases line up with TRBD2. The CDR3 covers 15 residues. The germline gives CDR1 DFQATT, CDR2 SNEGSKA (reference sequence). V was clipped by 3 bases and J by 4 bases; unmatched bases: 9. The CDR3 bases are TGCAGTGCTAGTTTCGTTGCGGGGGTATACAATGAGCAGTTCTTC. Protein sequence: CSASFVAGVYNEQFF.

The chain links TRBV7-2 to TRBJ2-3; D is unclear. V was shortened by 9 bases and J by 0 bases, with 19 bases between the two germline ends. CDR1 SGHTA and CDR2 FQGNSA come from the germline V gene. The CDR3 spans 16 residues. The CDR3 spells CASNAYASTSTDTQYF. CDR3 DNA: TGTGCCAGTAACGCCTATGCCAGCACTAGCACAGATACGCAGTATTTT. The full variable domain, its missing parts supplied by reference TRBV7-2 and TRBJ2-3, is GAGVSQSPSNKVTEKGKDVELRCDPISGHTALYWYRQSLGQGLEFLIYFQGNSAPDKSGLPSDRFSAERTGGSVSTLTIQRTQQEDSAVYLCASNAYASTSTDTQYFGPGTRLTVL.

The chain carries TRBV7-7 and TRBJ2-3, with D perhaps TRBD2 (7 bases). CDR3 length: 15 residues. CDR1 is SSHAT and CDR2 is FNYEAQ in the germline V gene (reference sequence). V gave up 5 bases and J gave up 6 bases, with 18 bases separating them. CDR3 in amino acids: CASSPTQGRADTQYF. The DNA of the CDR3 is TGTGCCAGCAGCCCTACCCAGGGGAGGGCGGATACGCAGTATTTT.

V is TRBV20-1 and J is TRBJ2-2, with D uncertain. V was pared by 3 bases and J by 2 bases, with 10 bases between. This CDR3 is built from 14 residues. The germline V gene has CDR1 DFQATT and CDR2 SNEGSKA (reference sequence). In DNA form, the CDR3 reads TGCAGTGCTAGTACGGAGACTAACACCGGGGAGCTGTTTTTT. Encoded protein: CSASTETNTGELFF.

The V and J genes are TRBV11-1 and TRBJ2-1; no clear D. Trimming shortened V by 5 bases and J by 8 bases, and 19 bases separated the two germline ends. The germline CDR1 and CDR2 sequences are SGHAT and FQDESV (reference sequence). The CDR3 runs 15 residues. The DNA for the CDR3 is TGTGCCAGCAGCCCCGCCGGGCCGTATCCCCATGAGCAGTTCTTC. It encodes CASSPAGPYPHEQFF.

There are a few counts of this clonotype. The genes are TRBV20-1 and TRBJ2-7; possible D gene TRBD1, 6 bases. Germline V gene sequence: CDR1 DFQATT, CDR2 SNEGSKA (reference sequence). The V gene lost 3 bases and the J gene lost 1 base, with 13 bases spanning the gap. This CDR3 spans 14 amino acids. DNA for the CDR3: TGCAGTGCTAGTACCTACAGGGATTCCTACGAGCAGTACTTC. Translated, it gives CSASTYRDSYEQYF.

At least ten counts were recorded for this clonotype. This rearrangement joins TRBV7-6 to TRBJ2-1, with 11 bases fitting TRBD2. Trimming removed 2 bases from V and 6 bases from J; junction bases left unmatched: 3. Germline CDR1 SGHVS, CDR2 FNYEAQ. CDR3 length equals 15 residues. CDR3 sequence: CASSLRLAGTNEQFF. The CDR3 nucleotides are TGTGCCAGCAGCTTACGACTAGCGGGAACCAATGAGCAGTTCTTC.

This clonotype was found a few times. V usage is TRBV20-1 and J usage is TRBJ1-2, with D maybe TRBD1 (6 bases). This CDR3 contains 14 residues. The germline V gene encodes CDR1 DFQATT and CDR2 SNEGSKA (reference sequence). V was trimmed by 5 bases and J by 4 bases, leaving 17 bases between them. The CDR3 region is CSAYNRVWSYGYTF. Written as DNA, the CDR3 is TGCAGTGCTTACAACAGGGTTTGGAGCTATGGCTACACCTTC.

Here the CDR3 reads CSARVLAGRRVYESGELFF. Written as DNA, the CDR3 is TGCAGTGCTAGAGTACTAGCGGGGAGGAGGGTTTATGAGTCCGGGGAGCTGTTTTTT. V gene TRBV20-1 combines with J gene TRBJ2-2; TRBD2 matches 10 bases. This CDR3 region has 19 residues. From germline, CDR1 is DFQATT and CDR2 SNEGSKA (reference sequence). V trimming: 1 base; J trimming: 6 bases; junction bases outside the gene matches: 17.

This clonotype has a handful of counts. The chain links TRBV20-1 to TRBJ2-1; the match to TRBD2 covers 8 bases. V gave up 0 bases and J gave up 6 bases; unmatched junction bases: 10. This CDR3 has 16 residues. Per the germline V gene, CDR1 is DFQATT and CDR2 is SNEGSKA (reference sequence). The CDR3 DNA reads TGCAGTGCTAGAGATTTCGGGACTAGTACGGCCAATGAGCAGTTCTTC. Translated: CSARDFGTSTANEQFF.

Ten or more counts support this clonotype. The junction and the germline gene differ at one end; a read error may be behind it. CDR3 bases: TGTGCCAGCAGTCAAGGACTGGAGACCCAGTACTTC. Its translation: CASSQGLETQYF. This rearrangement joins TRBV3-1 to TRBJ2-5; D possibly corresponds to TRBD2 (5 bases). The CDR3 spans 12 residues. CDR1 is LGHDT and CDR2 is YNNKEL in the germline V gene (reference sequence).

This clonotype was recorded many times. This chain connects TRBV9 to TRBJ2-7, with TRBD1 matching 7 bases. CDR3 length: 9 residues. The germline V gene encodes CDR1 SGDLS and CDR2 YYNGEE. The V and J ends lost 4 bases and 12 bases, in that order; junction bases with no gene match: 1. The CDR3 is CASSRDRYF. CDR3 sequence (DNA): TGTGCCAGCAGCCGGGACAGGTACTTC.